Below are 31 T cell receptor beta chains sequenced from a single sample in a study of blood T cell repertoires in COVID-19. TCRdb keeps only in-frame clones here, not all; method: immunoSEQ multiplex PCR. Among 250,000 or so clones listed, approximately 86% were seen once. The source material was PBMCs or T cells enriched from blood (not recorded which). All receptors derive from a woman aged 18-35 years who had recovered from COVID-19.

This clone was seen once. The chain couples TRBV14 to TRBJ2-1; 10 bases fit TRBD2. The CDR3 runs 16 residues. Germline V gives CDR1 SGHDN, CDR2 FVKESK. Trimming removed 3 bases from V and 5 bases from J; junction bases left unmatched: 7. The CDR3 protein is CASSHALAGVNNEQFF. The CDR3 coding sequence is TGTGCCAGCAGCCATGCCCTAGCGGGGGTAAACAATGAGCAGTTCTTC.

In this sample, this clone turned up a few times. The CDR3 DNA is TGTGCCAGCAGTTTATCGGCCAGGGCGAGATATGGCTACACCTTC. This gives the protein CASSLSARARYGYTF. The rearrangement links TRBV27 to TRBJ1-2, with D possibly TRBD1 on 5 matching bases. There are 15 residues in the CDR3. V lost 0 bases to trimming and J lost 5 bases, with 13 bases between them. Germline CDR1 and CDR2: MNHEY and SMNVEV (reference sequence).

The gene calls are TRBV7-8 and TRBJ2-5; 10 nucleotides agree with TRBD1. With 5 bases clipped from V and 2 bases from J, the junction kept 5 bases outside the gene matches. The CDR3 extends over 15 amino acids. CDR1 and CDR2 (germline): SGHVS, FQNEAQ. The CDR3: CASSNRDRGQETQYF. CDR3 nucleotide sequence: TGTGCCAGCAGCAACCGGGACAGGGGTCAAGAGACCCAGTACTTC. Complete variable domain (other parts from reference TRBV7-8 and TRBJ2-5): GAGVSQSPRYKVAKRGQDVALRCDPISGHVSLFWYQQALGQGPEFLTYFQNEAQLDKSGLPSDRFFAERPEGSVSTLKIQRTQQEDSAVYLCASSNRDRGQETQYFGPGTRLLVL.

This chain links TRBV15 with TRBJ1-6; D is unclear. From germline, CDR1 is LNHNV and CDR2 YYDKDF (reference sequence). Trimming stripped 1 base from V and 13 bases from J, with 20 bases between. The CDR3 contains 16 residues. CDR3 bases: TGTGCCACCAGCAGAGCCAAGACCTTCCCCCCGGGTCCCCTCCACTTT. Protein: CATSRAKTFPPGPLHF. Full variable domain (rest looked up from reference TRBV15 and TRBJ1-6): DAMVIQNPRYQVTQFGKPVTLSCSQTLNHNVMYWYQQKSSQAPKLLFHYYDKDFNNEADTPDNFQSRRPNTSFCFLDIRSPGLGDTAMYLCATSRAKTFPPGPLHFGNGTRLTVT.

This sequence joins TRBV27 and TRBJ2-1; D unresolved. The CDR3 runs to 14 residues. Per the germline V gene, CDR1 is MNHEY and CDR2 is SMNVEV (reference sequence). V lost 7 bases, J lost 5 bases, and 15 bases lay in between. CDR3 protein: CASKFFLENNEQFF. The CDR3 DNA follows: TGTGCCAGCAAGTTTTTTCTAGAGAACAATGAGCAGTTCTTC.

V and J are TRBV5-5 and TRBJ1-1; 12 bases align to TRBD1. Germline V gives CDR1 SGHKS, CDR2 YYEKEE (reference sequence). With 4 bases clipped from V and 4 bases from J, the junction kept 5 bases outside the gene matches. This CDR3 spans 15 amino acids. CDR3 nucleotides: TGTGCCAGCAGCCCTGGGACAGGGGGCCGCACTGAAGCTTTCTTT. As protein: CASSPGTGGRTEAFF.

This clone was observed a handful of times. The CDR3 protein is CASSLVGVGLREKLFF. As DNA, the CDR3 is TGTGCCAGCAGCTTAGTAGGGGTGGGGCTTAGGGAAAAACTGTTTTTT. The gene calls are TRBV7-2 and TRBJ1-4, with D possibly being TRBD1 (5 bases). This CDR3 has 16 amino acids. CDR1 SGHTA and CDR2 FQGNSA come from the germline V gene. V was shortened by 1 base and J by 8 bases, with 17 bases between the two germline ends.

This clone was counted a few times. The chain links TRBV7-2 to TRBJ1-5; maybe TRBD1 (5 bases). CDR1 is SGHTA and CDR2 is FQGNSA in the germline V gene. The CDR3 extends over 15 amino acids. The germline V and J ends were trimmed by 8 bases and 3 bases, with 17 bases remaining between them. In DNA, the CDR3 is TGTGCCAGCCGTCGGGACTCCCTCCCCAATCAGCCCCAGCATTTT. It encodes CASRRDSLPNQPQHF.

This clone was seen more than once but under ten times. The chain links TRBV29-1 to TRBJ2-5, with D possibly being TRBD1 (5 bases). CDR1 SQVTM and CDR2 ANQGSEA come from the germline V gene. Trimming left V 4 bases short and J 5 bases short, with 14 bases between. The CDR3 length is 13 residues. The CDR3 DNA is TGCAGCGTTGTCCAGGGTAGTTGGGAGACCCAGTACTTC. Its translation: CSVVQGSWETQYF.

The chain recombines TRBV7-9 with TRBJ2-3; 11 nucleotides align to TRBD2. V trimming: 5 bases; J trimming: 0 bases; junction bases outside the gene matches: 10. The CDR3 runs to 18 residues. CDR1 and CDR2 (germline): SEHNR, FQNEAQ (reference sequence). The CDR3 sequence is CASSRTSGGDSSTDTQYF. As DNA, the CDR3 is TGTGCCAGCAGCCGCACTAGCGGGGGAGATTCTAGCACAGATACGCAGTATTTT.

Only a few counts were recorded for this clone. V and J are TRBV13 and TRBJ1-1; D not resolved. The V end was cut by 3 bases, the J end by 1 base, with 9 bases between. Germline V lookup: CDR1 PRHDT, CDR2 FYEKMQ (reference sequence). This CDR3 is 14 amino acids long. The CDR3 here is CASSLMTTNTEAFF. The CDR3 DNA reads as TGTGCCAGCAGCTTGATGACAACGAACACTGAAGCTTTCTTT.

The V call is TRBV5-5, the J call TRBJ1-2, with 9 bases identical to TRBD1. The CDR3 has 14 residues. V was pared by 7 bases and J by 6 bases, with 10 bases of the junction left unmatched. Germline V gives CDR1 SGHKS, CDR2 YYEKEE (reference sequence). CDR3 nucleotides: TGTGCCAGCCGGCCCGGGACAGGGCTCGATGGCTACACCTTC. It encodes CASRPGTGLDGYTF. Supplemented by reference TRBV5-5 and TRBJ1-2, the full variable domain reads DAGVTQSPTHLIKTRGQQVTLRCSPISGHKSVSWYQQVLGQGPQFIFQYYEKEERGRGNFPDRFSARQFPNYSSELNVNALLLGDSALYLCASRPGTGLDGYTFGSGTRLTVV.

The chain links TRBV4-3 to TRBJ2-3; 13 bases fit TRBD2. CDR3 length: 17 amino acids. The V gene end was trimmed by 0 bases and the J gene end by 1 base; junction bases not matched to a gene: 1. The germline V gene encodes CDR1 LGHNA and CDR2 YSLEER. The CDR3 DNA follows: TGCGCCAGCAGCCAAGAGGGGACTAGCGGGGGCACAGATACGCAGTATTTT. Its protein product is CASSQEGTSGGTDTQYF.

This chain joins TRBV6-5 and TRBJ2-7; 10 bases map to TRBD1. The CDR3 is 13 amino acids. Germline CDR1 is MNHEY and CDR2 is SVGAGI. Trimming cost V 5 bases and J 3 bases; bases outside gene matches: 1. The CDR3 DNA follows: TGTGCCAGCAGTCGGGACAGGGGCTACGAGCAGTACTTC. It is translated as CASSRDRGYEQYF.

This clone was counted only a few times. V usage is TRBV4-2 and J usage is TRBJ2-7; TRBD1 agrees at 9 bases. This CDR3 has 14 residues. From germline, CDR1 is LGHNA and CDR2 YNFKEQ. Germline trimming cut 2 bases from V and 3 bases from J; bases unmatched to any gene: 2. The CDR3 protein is CASSQRQGGYEQYF. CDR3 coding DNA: TGTGCCAGCAGCCAAAGACAGGGGGGCTACGAGCAGTACTTC.

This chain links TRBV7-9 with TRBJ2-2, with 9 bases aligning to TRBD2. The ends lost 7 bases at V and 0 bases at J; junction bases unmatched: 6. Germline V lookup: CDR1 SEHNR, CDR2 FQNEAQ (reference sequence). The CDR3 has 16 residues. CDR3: CASTTSGSSNTGELFF. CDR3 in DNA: TGTGCCAGCACTACTAGCGGGTCTTCGAACACCGGGGAGCTGTTTTTT.

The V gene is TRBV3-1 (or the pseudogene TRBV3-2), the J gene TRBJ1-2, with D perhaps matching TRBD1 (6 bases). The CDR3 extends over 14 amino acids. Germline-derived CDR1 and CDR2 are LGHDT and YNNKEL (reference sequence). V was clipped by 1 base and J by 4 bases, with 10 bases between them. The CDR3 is CASSQAQGGYGYTF. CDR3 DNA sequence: TGTGCCAGCAGCCAAGCACAGGGCGGCTATGGCTACACCTTC.

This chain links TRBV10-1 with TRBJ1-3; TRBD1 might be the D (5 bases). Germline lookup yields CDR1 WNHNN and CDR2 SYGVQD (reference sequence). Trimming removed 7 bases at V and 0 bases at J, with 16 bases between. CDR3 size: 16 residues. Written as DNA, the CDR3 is TGCGCCAGCACTCGAGGGGAGGGGATCTCTGGAAACACCATATATTTT. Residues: CASTRGEGISGNTIYF.

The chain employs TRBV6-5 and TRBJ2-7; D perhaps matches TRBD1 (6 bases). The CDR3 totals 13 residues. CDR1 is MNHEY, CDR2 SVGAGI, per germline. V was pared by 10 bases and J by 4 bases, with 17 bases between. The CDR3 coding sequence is TGTGCCATTACATCGACAGGTTGGTACGAGCAGTACTTC. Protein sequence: CAITSTGWYEQYF.

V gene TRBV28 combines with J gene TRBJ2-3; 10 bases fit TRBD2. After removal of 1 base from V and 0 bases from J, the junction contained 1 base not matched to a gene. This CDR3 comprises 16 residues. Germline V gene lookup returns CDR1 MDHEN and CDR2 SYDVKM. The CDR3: CASSLLTSGSTDTQYF. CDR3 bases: TGTGCCAGCAGTTTATTGACTAGCGGGAGCACAGATACGCAGTATTTT. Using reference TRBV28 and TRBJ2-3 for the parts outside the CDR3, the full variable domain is DVKVTQSSRYLVKRTGEKVFLECVQDMDHENMFWYRQDPGLGLRLIYFSYDVKMKEKGDIPEGYSVSREKKERFSLILESASTNQTSMYLCASSLLTSGSTDTQYFGPGTRLTVL.

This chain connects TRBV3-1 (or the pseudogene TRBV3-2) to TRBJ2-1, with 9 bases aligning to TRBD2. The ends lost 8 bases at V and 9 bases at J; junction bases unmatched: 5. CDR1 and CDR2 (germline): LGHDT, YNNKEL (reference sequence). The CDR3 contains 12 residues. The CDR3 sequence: CASGLALGEQFF. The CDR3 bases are TGTGCCAGCGGACTAGCGCTTGGTGAGCAGTTCTTC.

This CDR3 is CASISRLAGASHEQYF. The DNA of the CDR3 is TGCGCCAGCATTTCGCGACTAGCGGGAGCTTCGCACGAGCAGTACTTC. The V gene is TRBV23-1, the J gene TRBJ2-7; 12 bases map to TRBD2. TRBV23-1 is known as an ORF, though its function is uncertain. Losses at the gene ends were 7 bases for V and 5 bases for J; bases not matched to a gene: 12. CDR3 length: 16 amino acids.

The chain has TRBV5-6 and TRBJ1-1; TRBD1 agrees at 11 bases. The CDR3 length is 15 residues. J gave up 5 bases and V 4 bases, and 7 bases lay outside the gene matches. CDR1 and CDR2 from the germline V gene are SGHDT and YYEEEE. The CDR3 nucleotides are TGTGCCAGCAGCCCTGGACAGGGGGCGAGGACTGAAGCTTTCTTT. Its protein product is CASSPGQGARTEAFF.

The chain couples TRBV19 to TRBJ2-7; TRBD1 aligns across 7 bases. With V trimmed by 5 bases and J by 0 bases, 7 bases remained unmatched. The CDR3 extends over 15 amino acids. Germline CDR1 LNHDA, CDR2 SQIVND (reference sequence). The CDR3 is CASSYRDSLSYEQYF. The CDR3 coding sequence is TGTGCCAGTAGTTACCGGGACAGTCTCTCCTACGAGCAGTACTTC.

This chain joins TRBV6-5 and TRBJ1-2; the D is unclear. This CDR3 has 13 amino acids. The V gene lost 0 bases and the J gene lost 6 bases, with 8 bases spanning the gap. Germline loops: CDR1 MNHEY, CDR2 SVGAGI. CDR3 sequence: CASSYSSQNGYTF. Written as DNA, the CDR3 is TGTGCCAGCAGTTACTCGAGTCAAAATGGCTACACCTTC.

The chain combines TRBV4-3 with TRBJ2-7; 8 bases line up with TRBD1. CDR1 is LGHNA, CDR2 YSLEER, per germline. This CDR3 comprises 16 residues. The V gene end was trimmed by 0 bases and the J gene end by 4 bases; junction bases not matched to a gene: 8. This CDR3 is CASSQDSTGAIYEQYF. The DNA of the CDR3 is TGCGCCAGCAGCCAAGATTCGACAGGGGCTATATACGAGCAGTACTTC.

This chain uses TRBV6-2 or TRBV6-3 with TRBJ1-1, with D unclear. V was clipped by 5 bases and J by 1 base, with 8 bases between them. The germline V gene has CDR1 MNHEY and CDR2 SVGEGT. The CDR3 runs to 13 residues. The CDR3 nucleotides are TGTGCCAGCAGTAACACAGCGAACACTGAAGCTTTCTTT. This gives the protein CASSNTANTEAFF.

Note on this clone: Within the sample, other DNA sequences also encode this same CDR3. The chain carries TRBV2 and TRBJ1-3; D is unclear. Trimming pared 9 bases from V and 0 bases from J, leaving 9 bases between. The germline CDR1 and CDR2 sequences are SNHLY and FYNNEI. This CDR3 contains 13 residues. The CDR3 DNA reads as TGTGCCAGTTCGAGGAGCTCTGGAAACACCATATATTTT. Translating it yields CASSRSSGNTIYF.

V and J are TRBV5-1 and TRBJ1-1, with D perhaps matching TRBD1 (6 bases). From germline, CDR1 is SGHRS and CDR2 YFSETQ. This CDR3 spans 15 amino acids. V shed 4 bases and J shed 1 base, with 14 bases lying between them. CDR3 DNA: TGCGCCAGCAGCCCGACCGGGACACCGAACACTGAAGCTTTCTTT. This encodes CASSPTGTPNTEAFF. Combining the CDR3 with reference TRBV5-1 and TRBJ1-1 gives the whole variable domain KAGVTQTPRYLIKTRGQQVTLSCSPISGHRSVSWYQQTPGQGLQFLFEYFSETQRNKGNFPGRFSGRQFSNSRSEMNVSTLELGDSALYLCASSPTGTPNTEAFFGQGTRLTVV.

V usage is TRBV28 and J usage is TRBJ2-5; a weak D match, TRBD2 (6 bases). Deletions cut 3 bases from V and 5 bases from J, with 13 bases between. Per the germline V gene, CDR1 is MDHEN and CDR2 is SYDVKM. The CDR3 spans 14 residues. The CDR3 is CASSLVAARETQYF. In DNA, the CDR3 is TGTGCCAGCAGTTTGGTAGCGGCTAGGGAGACCCAGTACTTC.

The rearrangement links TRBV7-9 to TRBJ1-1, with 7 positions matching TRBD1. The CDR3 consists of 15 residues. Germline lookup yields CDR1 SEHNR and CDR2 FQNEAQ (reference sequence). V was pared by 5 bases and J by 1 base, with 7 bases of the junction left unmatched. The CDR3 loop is CASSPWDSSNTEAFF. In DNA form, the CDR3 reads TGTGCCAGCAGCCCCTGGGACAGCTCGAACACTGAAGCTTTCTTT.